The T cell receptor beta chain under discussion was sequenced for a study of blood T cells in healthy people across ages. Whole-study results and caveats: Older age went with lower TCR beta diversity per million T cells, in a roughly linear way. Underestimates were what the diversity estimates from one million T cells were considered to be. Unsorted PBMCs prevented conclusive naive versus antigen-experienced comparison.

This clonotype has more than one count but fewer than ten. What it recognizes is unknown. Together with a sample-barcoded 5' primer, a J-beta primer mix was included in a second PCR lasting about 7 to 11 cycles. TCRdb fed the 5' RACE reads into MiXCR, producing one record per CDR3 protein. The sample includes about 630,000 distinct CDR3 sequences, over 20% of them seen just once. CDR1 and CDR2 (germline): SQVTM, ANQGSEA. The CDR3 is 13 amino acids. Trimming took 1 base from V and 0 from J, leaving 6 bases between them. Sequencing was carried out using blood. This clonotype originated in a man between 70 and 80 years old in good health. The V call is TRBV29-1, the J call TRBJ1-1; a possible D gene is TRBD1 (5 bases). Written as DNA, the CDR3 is TGCAGCGTTGAAGTACAGGTGAACACTGAAGCTTTCTTT. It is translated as CSVEVQVNTEAFF.